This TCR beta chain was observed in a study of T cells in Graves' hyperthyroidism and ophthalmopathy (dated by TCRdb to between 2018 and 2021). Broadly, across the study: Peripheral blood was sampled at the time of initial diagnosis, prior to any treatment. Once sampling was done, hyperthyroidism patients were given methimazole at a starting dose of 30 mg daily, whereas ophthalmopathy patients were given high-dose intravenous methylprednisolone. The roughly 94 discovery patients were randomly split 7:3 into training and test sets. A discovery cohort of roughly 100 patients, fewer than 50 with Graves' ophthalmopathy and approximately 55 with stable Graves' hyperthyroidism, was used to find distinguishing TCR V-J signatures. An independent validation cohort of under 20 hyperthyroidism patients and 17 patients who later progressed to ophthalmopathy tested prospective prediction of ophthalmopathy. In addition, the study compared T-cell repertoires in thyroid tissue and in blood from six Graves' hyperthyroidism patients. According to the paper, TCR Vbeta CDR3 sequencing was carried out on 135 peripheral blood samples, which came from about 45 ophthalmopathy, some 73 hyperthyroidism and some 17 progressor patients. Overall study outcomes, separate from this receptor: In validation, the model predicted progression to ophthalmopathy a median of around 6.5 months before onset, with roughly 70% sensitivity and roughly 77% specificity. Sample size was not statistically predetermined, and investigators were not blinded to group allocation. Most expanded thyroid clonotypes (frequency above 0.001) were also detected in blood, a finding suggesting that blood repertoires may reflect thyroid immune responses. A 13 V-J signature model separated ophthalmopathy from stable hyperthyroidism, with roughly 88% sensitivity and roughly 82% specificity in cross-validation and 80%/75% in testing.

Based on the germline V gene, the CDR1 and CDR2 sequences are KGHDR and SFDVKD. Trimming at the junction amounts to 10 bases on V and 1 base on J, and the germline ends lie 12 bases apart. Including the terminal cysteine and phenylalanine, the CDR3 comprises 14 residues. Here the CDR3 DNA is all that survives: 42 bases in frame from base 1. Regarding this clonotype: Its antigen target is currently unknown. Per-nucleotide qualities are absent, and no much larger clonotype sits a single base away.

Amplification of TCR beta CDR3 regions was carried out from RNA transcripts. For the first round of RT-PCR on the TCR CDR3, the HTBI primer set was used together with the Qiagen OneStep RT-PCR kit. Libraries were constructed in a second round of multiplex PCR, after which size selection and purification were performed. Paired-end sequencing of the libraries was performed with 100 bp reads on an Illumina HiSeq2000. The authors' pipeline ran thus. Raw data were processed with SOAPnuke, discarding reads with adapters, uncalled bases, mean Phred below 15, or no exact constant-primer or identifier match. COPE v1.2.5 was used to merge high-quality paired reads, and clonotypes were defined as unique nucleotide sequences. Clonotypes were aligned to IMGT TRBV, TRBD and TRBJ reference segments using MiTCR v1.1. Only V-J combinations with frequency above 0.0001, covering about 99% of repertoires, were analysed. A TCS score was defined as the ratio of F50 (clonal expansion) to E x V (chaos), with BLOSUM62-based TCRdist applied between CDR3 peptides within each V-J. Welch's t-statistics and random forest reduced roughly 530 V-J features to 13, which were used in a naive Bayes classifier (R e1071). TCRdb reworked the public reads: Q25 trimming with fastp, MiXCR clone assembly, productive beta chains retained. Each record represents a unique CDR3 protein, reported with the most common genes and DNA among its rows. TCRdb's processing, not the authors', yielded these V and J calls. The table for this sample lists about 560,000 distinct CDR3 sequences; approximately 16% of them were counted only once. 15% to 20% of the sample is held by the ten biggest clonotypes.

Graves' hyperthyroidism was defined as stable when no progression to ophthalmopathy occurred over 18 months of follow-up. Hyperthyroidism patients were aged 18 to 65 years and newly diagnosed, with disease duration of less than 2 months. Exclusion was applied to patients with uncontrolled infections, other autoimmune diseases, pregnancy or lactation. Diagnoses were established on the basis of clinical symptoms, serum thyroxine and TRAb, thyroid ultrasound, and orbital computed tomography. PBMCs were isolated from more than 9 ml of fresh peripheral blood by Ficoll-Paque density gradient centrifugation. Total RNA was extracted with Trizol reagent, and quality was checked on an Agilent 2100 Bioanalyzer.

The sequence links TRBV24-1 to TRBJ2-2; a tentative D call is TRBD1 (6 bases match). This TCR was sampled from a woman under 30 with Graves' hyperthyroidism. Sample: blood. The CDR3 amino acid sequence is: CATGTPQNTGELFF. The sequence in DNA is TGTGCCACGGGGACACCTCAGAACACCGGGGAGCTGTTTTTT.